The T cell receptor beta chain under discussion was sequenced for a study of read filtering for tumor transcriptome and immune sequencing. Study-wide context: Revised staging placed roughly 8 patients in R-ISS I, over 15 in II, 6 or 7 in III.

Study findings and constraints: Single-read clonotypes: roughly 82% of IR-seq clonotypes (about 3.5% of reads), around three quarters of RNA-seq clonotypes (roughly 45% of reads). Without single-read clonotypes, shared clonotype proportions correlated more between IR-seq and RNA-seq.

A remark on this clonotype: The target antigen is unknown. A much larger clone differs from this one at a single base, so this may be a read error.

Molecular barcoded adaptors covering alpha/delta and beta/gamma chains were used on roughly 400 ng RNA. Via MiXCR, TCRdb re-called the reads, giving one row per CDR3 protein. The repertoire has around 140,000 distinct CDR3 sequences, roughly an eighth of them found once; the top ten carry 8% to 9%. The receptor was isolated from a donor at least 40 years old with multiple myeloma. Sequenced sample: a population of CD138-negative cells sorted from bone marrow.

CDR3 in amino acids: CAIRADNRKAAFF. CDR3 nucleotides: TGTGCCATCAGGGCGGACAACCGTAAGGCGGCTTTCTTT. This chain links TRBV10-3 with TRBJ1-1; the D gene is possibly TRBD1 (5 bases). V lost 6 bases to trimming and J lost 11 bases, with 19 bases between them. This CDR3 is 13 amino acids long. Germline lookup yields CDR1 ENHRY and CDR2 SYGVKD.